This T cell receptor (beta chain) was observed in a study of cytomegalovirus exposure and HLA in healthy donors. The CDR3 is 13 residues long. Trimming pared 6 bases from V and 4 bases from J, leaving 10 bases between. CDR1 and CDR2 (germline): SGHTA, FQGTGA. It was with 60 Vbeta and 13 Jbeta primers that the PCR ran. Profiled with immunoSEQ multiplex PCR; TCRdb holds only in-frame clones, not every one. The repertoire holds 200,000 or so clones, with approximately 80% as singletons. This clonotype was sampled from a girl aged 10-17 years in good health and CMV-seronegative. The chain uses TRBV7-3 and TRBJ1-5; possibly TRBD1 for D (6 bases). What was sequenced was PBMCs. CDR3 sequence: CASSSQGNQPQHF. The CDR3 bases are TGTGCCAGCAGTTCACAGGGAAATCAGCCCCAGCATTTT.